These 8 T cell receptor beta chains were all obtained from the same sample, sequenced in a study of metastatic and nonmetastatic thyroid tumors. Patients underwent thyroid surgery, and none had received any treatment before it. MiXCR re-clonotyped the PCR reads for TCRdb. The sample holds around 70,000 clones, around 18% seen once. Sequences were obtained from blood. The receptor source for this set is a female donor with papillary thyroid cancer or a benign thyroid nodule (not recorded which). Some clones in this sample may be carry-over from other donors' samples.

The chain joins TRBV5-1 to TRBJ2-2; D call uncertain. V shed 6 bases and J shed 4 bases, with 13 bases lying between them. This CDR3 has 14 amino acids. Germline CDR1 is SGHRS and CDR2 is YFSETQ. The CDR3 nucleotides read TGCGCCAGCACCTGGGTGATGTCCACCGGGGAGCTGTTTTTT. Translating it yields CASTWVMSTGELFF.

This clone was counted many times. The sample contains more than one DNA sequence encoding this CDR3. This chain joins TRBV5-5 and TRBJ2-7; D gene unclear. V was shortened by 2 bases and J by 4 bases, with 13 bases between the two germline ends. The germline V gene has CDR1 SGHKS and CDR2 YYEKEE (reference sequence). The CDR3 length is 14 residues. DNA of the CDR3: TGTGCCAGCAGCTTCGGGCCTATCGGGTACGAGCAGTACTTC. This gives the protein CASSFGPIGYEQYF.

A few counts support this clone. This sequence joins TRBV12-5 and TRBJ2-7; D perhaps matches TRBD1 (5 bases). Germline V gene data show CDR1 as LGHNT and CDR2 as FRNRAP. The CDR3 loop spans 16 amino acids. The V end lost 4 bases, the J end lost 7 bases, and 23 bases lay between the germline ends. The CDR3 loop reads CASGSTQGIASMEQYF. The CDR3 nucleotides read TGTGCTAGTGGTTCCACCCAGGGAATCGCCTCTATGGAGCAGTACTTC.

This clone has at least ten counts. The gene calls are TRBV6-2 or TRBV6-3 and TRBJ2-1; D tentatively reads TRBD1 or TRBD2 (5 bases each). CDR1 is MNHEY and CDR2 is SVGEGT in the germline V gene. Trimming left V 1 base short and J 0 bases short, with 10 bases between. The CDR3 runs to 16 residues. CDR3 loop: CASSYWGTLSYNEQFF. As DNA, the CDR3 is TGTGCCAGCAGTTACTGGGGGACCCTCTCCTACAATGAGCAGTTCTTC.

The sample holds many counts of this clone. The chain has TRBV11-1 and TRBJ2-7; D could derive from TRBD1 or TRBD2 (6 bases each). The V end lost 5 bases, the J end lost 7 bases, and 27 bases lay between the germline ends. CDR1 and CDR2 (germline): SGHAT, FQDESV (reference sequence). The length of the CDR3 is 17 residues. CDR3 residues: CASSLYLMGQGTWEQYF. For the CDR3, the DNA is TGTGCCAGCAGCCTGTACCTGATGGGGCAGGGGACTTGGGAGCAGTACTTC.

On this clone: Germline is not matched at one junction end, which may reflect a read error. The chain employs TRBV6-6 and TRBJ2-3, with 9 nucleotides matching TRBD1. This CDR3 region has 17 residues. CDR1 is MNHNY, CDR2 SVGAGI, per germline (reference sequence). CDR3 protein: CASSPGQGAFGTDTQYF. In nucleotides, the CDR3 is TGTGCCAGCAGCCCGGGACAGGGCGCATTTGGCACAGATACTCAGTATTTT.

At least ten counts were recorded for this clone. This rearrangement joins TRBV19 to TRBJ2-7; TRBD1 matches 7 bases. The germline V gene encodes CDR1 LNHDA and CDR2 SQIVND (reference sequence). This CDR3 has 14 residues. V dropped 1 base and J dropped 0; count of bases not matched to a gene: 0. The CDR3 here is CASSIAGGSYEQYF. The CDR3 DNA reads as TGTGCCAGTAGTATAGCAGGGGGCTCCTACGAGCAGTACTTC.

The rearrangement links TRBV20-1 to TRBJ1-2; perhaps TRBD1 as D (5 bases). Germline-derived CDR1 and CDR2 are DFQATT and SNEGSKA (reference sequence). The CDR3 runs to 17 residues. The germline V and J ends were trimmed by 0 bases and 11 bases, with 28 bases remaining between them. CDR3 in amino acids: CSARDVSSRDLLYVYTF. CDR3 coding DNA: TGCAGTGCTAGAGATGTAAGCTCGAGGGACCTACTATATGTTTACACCTTC.